The entry that follows covers one T cell receptor beta chain sequence. Its antigen is unknown. The table came from immunoSEQ multiplex PCR; TCRdb's copy has only in-frame clones and leaves some out. The sample carries around 1.6 million clones, 95% to 99% recorded once. This entry comes from a study of shared clonotypes between healthy human individuals. Whole-study findings and limits: Among non-shared clonotypes, generation probabilities were lower than among those shared by all four donors.

CDR3 length: 16 residues. Germline V CDR1 and CDR2: LNHDA, SQIVND (reference sequence). Trimming took 6 bases from V and 3 from J, leaving 17 bases between them. V gene TRBV19 combines with J gene TRBJ1-4, with a possible D match to TRBD1 (5 bases). The receptor was isolated from a man aged 25 to 45 in good health. Specimen: naive CD4+ T cells sorted from blood. The subset here: CD45RA+ positively selected. The CDR3 DNA reads as TGTGCCAGTAGGATCGGGGGAGGGCCCGCTAATGAAAAACTGTTTTTT. Protein product: CASRIGGGPANEKLFF.